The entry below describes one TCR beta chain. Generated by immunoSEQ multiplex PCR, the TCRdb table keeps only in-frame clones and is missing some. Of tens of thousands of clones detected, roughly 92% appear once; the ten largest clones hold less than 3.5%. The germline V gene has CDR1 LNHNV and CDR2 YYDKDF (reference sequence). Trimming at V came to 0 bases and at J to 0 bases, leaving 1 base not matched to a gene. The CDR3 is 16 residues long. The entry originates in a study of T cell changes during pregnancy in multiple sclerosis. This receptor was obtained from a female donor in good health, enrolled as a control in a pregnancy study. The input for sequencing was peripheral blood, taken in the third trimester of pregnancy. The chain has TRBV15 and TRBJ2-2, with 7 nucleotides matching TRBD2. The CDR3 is CATSREGLANTGELFF. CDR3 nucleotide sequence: TGTGCCACCAGCAGAGAAGGACTAGCGAACACCGGGGAGCTGTTTTTT.